Sequencing of this T cell receptor (beta chain) was carried out in a study of metastatic and nonmetastatic thyroid tumors. Germline V gene lookup returns CDR1 KGHSH and CDR2 LQKENI. V gave up 3 bases and J gave up 6 bases; unmatched junction bases: 1. The CDR3 loop spans 12 amino acids. MiXCR re-clonotyped the PCR reads for TCRdb. The sample has 40,000 or so clones; approximately 44% are singletons. Nobody among the patients had been given any treatment before thyroid surgery. The sequence derives from a male donor with papillary thyroid cancer or a benign thyroid nodule (not recorded which). Some clones in this sample may be carry-over from other donors' samples. V is TRBV18 and J is TRBJ1-2, with 7 bases fitting TRBD1. The sample was tumor tissue. CDR3 DNA sequence: TGTGCCAGCTCACCCGACAGGGATGGCTACACCTTC. Encoded protein: CASSPDRDGYTF.